Listed below are T cell receptor beta chains from one sample, sequenced in a study of T cell repertoires in cytomegalovirus infection. From the reads, TCRdb called clonotypes with MiXCR, one entry per CDR3 protein. The sample contains about 500,000 distinct CDR3 sequences, 30% to 35% of which appear only once. Antigens of these TCRs are unknown. The sample in question was cultured PBMCs, obtained from culture after CMV antigen stimulation. The receptors originated from a human donor in good health (CMV status not recorded). Some clones in this sample may be carry-over from other donors' samples. Each CDR3 is given with its conserved first and last residue. A D gene is named only where the DNA matches it firmly. The size of a clone is reported for some rows only, either as once, few or many, or as a class for expanded clones.

abundance: NA
j_gene: TRBJ2-6
v_gene: TRBV20-1
d_gene: TRBD1
CDR3nt: TGCAGTGCTGAGGACAGGAGGAGGTATGGGGCCAACGTCCTGACTTTC
CDR3aa: CSAEDRRRYGANVLTF

abundance: NA
j_gene: TRBJ1-1
v_gene: TRBV19
d_gene: TRBD1
CDR3nt: TGTGCCAGTAAATACAGGGGCGTGGACAACACTGAAGCTTTCTTT
CDR3aa: CASKYRGVDNTEAFF

abundance: many
j_gene: TRBJ2-7
v_gene: TRBV7-8
d_gene: TRBD2
CDR3nt: TGTGCCAGCAGCTTAGGGGGACTAGCGGGAGGTAATTACGAGCAGTACTTC
CDR3aa: CASSLGGLAGGNYEQYF

abundance: many
j_gene: TRBJ2-5
v_gene: TRBV7-9
d_gene: NA
CDR3nt: TGTGCCAGCAGCCTAGGCCCAGGCGGCCAAGAGACCCAGTACTTC
CDR3aa: CASSLGPGGQETQYF

abundance: few
j_gene: TRBJ2-1
v_gene: TRBV6-2/TRBV6-3
d_gene: NA
CDR3nt: TGTGCCAGCACCAAAGGGGGAGGGCGCACCGAGCAGTTCTTC
CDR3aa: CASTKGGGRTEQFF

abundance: NA
j_gene: TRBJ1-1
v_gene: TRBV3-1
d_gene: TRBD1
CDR3nt: TGTGCCAGCAGCCAAAGGGACAGGGCCACTGAAGCTTTCTTT
CDR3aa: CASSQRDRATEAFF

abundance: few
j_gene: TRBJ2-1
v_gene: TRBV19
d_gene: TRBD1
CDR3nt: TGTGCCAGTAGGGGGACAGGGGGCTACAATGAGCAGTTCTTC
CDR3aa: CASRGTGGYNEQFF

abundance: many
j_gene: TRBJ1-1
v_gene: TRBV11-3
d_gene: NA
CDR3nt: TGTGCCAGCGCGGCGGGGGTGAACACTGAAGCTTTCTTT
CDR3aa: CASAAGVNTEAFF

abundance: NA
j_gene: TRBJ2-5
v_gene: TRBV7-8
d_gene: NA
CDR3nt: TGTGCCAGCACCCGAGTCAGGGGGAGGGATGGCCAAGAGACCCAGTACTTC
CDR3aa: CASTRVRGRDGQETQYF

abundance: NA
j_gene: TRBJ1-5
v_gene: TRBV4-1
d_gene: NA
CDR3nt: TGCGCCAGCAGCCAAGACAGGTATAGCAATCAGCCCCAGCATTTT
CDR3aa: CASSQDRYSNQPQHF

abundance: few
j_gene: TRBJ2-1
v_gene: TRBV19
d_gene: TRBD2
CDR3nt: TGTGCCAGTAGTATTGGGACTAGCCTGAAGGAGCAGTTCTTC
CDR3aa: CASSIGTSLKEQFF

abundance: few
j_gene: TRBJ2-7
v_gene: TRBV27
d_gene: NA
CDR3nt: TGTGCCAGCAGTGTCGAACGGTTCTCCTACGAGCAGTACTTC
CDR3aa: CASSVERFSYEQYF

abundance: NA
j_gene: TRBJ2-1
v_gene: TRBV14
d_gene: TRBD2
CDR3nt: TGTGCCAGCAGCAGGAGACTAGCAATAGAGGTCAATGAGCAGTTCTTC
CDR3aa: CASSRRLAIEVNEQFF

abundance: NA
j_gene: TRBJ2-1
v_gene: TRBV24-1
d_gene: TRBD2
CDR3nt: TGTGCCACCAGTCCATGGGAGGGGACTAGCGGGAGTTTCAATGAGCAGTTCTTC
CDR3aa: CATSPWEGTSGSFNEQFF

abundance: NA
j_gene: TRBJ1-2
v_gene: TRBV12-3/TRBV12-4
d_gene: NA
CDR3nt: TGTGCCAGCAGTTTCGGGGAACAGGGCTACACCTTC
CDR3aa: CASSFGEQGYTF

abundance: NA
j_gene: TRBJ2-7
v_gene: TRBV28
d_gene: NA
CDR3nt: TGTGCCAGCAGTTTATTAACTCTTCCTCAGCAGTACTTC
CDR3aa: CASSLLTLPQQYF

abundance: few
j_gene: TRBJ2-7
v_gene: TRBV2
d_gene: TRBD2
CDR3nt: TGTGCCAGCAGCCTAGCGGTAGTAGCCGGCGAGCAGTACTTC
CDR3aa: CASSLAVVAGEQYF

abundance: NA
j_gene: TRBJ1-2
v_gene: TRBV19
d_gene: TRBD1
CDR3nt: TGTGCCAGTACCCCCGACAGGGAGTGGGGCTACACCTTC
CDR3aa: CASTPDREWGYTF

abundance: NA
j_gene: TRBJ1-6
v_gene: TRBV27
d_gene: NA
CDR3nt: TGTGCCAGCAGTTTGCGGGGGGGGCCCCTCCACTTT
CDR3aa: CASSLRGGPLHF

abundance: few
j_gene: TRBJ2-3
v_gene: TRBV4-3
d_gene: NA
CDR3nt: TGCGCCAGCAGCCAAGTACAGGGTATCACAGATACGCAGTATTTT
CDR3aa: CASSQVQGITDTQYF

abundance: NA
j_gene: TRBJ2-1
v_gene: TRBV25-1
d_gene: TRBD1
CDR3nt: TGTGCCAGCAGCCCAGGGGGCCCTCGGCCCAATGAGCAGTTCTTC
CDR3aa: CASSPGGPRPNEQFF

abundance: many
j_gene: TRBJ2-1
v_gene: TRBV7-6
d_gene: TRBD2
CDR3nt: TGTGCCAGCAGCGAGGGACTAGCGACCTACAATGAGCAGTTCTTC
CDR3aa: CASSEGLATYNEQFF

abundance: NA
j_gene: TRBJ1-1
v_gene: TRBV7-8
d_gene: NA
CDR3nt: TGTGCCAGCAGCACAAGCAGGGTCATGAACACTGAAGCTTTCTTT
CDR3aa: CASSTSRVMNTEAFF

abundance: many
j_gene: TRBJ2-3
v_gene: TRBV7-2
d_gene: NA
CDR3nt: TGTGCCAGCAGCAGGGCTTGGGGTCCAGATACGCAGTATTTT
CDR3aa: CASSRAWGPDTQYF

abundance: NA
j_gene: TRBJ1-4
v_gene: TRBV7-7
d_gene: NA
CDR3nt: TGTGCTAGCAGCTTAGAGTTGGGCAGCAAACTGTTTTTT
CDR3aa: CASSLELGSKLFF

abundance: NA
j_gene: TRBJ1-5
v_gene: TRBV28
d_gene: NA
CDR3nt: TGTGCCAGCAGTTTTTCGACGAATCAGCCCCAGCATTTT
CDR3aa: CASSFSTNQPQHF

abundance: few
j_gene: TRBJ2-5
v_gene: TRBV24-1
d_gene: NA
CDR3nt: TGTGCCACCAGTGATTTGGGGGGAGTCCAAGAGACCCAGTACTTC
CDR3aa: CATSDLGGVQETQYF

abundance: few
j_gene: TRBJ2-1
v_gene: TRBV6-6
d_gene: TRBD2
CDR3nt: TGTGCCAGCAGTTACTCGGGACTAGGGACCTACAATGAGCAGTTCTTC
CDR3aa: CASSYSGLGTYNEQFF

abundance: NA
j_gene: TRBJ2-3
v_gene: TRBV11-3
d_gene: TRBD2
CDR3nt: TGTGCCAGCAGCTTAGGGGAAACGACTAGCGGGAGGCCCGTGAATTTT
CDR3aa: CASSLGETTSGRPVNF

abundance: few
j_gene: TRBJ2-1
v_gene: TRBV6-8
d_gene: TRBD2
CDR3nt: TGTGCCAGCAGTGCTCGGCCCGGGACTAGCGGGAGCCATGAGCAGTTCTTC
CDR3aa: CASSARPGTSGSHEQFF

abundance: few
j_gene: TRBJ1-1
v_gene: TRBV28
d_gene: NA
CDR3nt: TGTGCCAGCAGTCCCCGTGATACAGGAGTCCACTCTGAAGCTTTCTTT
CDR3aa: CASSPRDTGVHSEAFF

abundance: NA
j_gene: TRBJ2-2
v_gene: TRBV15
d_gene: TRBD2
CDR3nt: TGTGCCACCAGCAGTACTAGCGGGAGGGCCGGGGAGCTGTTTTTT
CDR3aa: CATSSTSGRAGELFF

abundance: NA
j_gene: TRBJ2-5
v_gene: TRBV7-9
d_gene: NA
CDR3nt: TGTGCCAGCAATCTGGGGGACCCCTCCCAAGAGACCCAGTACTTC
CDR3aa: CASNLGDPSQETQYF

abundance: many
j_gene: TRBJ2-1
v_gene: TRBV11-2
d_gene: NA
CDR3nt: TGTGCCAGCAGCTACGGGATCCAAGAGCAGTTCTTC
CDR3aa: CASSYGIQEQFF

abundance: NA
j_gene: TRBJ1-1
v_gene: TRBV11-3
d_gene: NA
CDR3nt: TGTGCCAGCAGCCTAAACAAAGAGACTGAAGCTTTCTTT
CDR3aa: CASSLNKETEAFF

abundance: NA
j_gene: TRBJ1-1
v_gene: TRBV18
d_gene: NA
CDR3nt: TGTGCCAGCTCACCACAGGACATTAGCACTGAAGCTTTCTTT
CDR3aa: CASSPQDISTEAFF

abundance: once
j_gene: TRBJ1-5
v_gene: TRBV28
d_gene: NA
CDR3nt: TGTGCCAGTCACCCACGGGGCCAGCCCCAGCATTTT
CDR3aa: CASHPRGQPQHF

abundance: few
j_gene: TRBJ2-7
v_gene: TRBV28
d_gene: NA
CDR3nt: TGTGCCAGCAGGCGGGACAGCCCCTACGAGCAGTACTTC
CDR3aa: CASRRDSPYEQYF

abundance: NA
j_gene: TRBJ2-7
v_gene: TRBV28
d_gene: NA
CDR3nt: TGTGCCAGCAGCCCCCTAGGGGAGCGGGACGAGCAGTACTTC
CDR3aa: CASSPLGERDEQYF

abundance: few
j_gene: TRBJ2-1
v_gene: TRBV19
d_gene: NA
CDR3nt: TGTGCCAGTAGTATAGACCGCATACCTCAGAGCTCCTACAATGAGCAGTTCTTC
CDR3aa: CASSIDRIPQSSYNEQFF

abundance: NA
j_gene: TRBJ2-7
v_gene: TRBV28
d_gene: NA
CDR3nt: TGTGCCACTGGGGACTCCCACGGGCACGAGCAGTACTTC
CDR3aa: CATGDSHGHEQYF

abundance: NA
j_gene: TRBJ1-1
v_gene: TRBV24-1
d_gene: NA
CDR3nt: TGTGCCACGAGGAGAGGGTTTGCTTTCTTT
CDR3aa: CATRRGFAFF

abundance: few
j_gene: TRBJ2-1
v_gene: TRBV7-8
d_gene: NA
CDR3nt: TGTGCCAGCAGCGACGGGAGTCCGAGGAATGAGCAGTTCTTC
CDR3aa: CASSDGSPRNEQFF

abundance: NA
j_gene: TRBJ1-6
v_gene: TRBV25-1
d_gene: NA
CDR3nt: TGTGCCAGCAGTGACATATTCGACTCCCCCCTCCACTTT
CDR3aa: CASSDIFDSPLHF

abundance: NA
j_gene: TRBJ2-1
v_gene: TRBV11-3
d_gene: TRBD2
CDR3nt: TGTGCCAGCAGCCCCGGGACTAGCAGCGGGAATGAGCAGTTCTTC
CDR3aa: CASSPGTSSGNEQFF

abundance: NA
j_gene: TRBJ2-2
v_gene: TRBV15
d_gene: NA
CDR3nt: TGTGCCACCAGCAGAGAGGGATCCGGGGAGCTGTTTTTT
CDR3aa: CATSREGSGELFF

abundance: many
j_gene: TRBJ1-2
v_gene: TRBV6-5
d_gene: NA
CDR3nt: TGTGCCAGCAGTTACTCGAGTGGGAGCTACACCTTC
CDR3aa: CASSYSSGSYTF

abundance: NA
j_gene: TRBJ1-3
v_gene: TRBV10-3
d_gene: NA
CDR3nt: TGTGCCATCAGTGAAGGCACCGGAAACACCATATATTTT
CDR3aa: CAISEGTGNTIYF

abundance: NA
j_gene: TRBJ2-3
v_gene: TRBV7-8
d_gene: TRBD1
CDR3nt: TGTGCCAGCGGCCCCTCAGGGGGCCCAGATACGCAGTATTTT
CDR3aa: CASGPSGGPDTQYF

abundance: NA
j_gene: TRBJ2-5
v_gene: TRBV7-2
d_gene: NA
CDR3nt: TGTGCCAGCAGCCCAGTCTCGGGAAGGGAAGAGACCCAGTACTTC
CDR3aa: CASSPVSGREETQYF

abundance: NA
j_gene: TRBJ2-1
v_gene: TRBV27
d_gene: TRBD2
CDR3nt: TGTGCCAGCGCCCTCAGAGCTAGCGGGTACAATGAGCAGTTCTTC
CDR3aa: CASALRASGYNEQFF

abundance: NA
j_gene: TRBJ1-1
v_gene: TRBV6-2/TRBV6-3
d_gene: NA
CDR3nt: TGTGCCAGCAGTTACAAAGCAGGATCGGGTCGCACTGAAGCTTTCTTT
CDR3aa: CASSYKAGSGRTEAFF